Following are 2 T cell receptor beta chains from one sample sequenced in a study of T cells expressing NK-cell markers (dated by TCRdb to 2018 to 2020). Receptors were amplified or captured by 5' RACE. Reads for this sample came from an Illumina HiSeq 2000. TCRdb reanalyzed the reads, keeping one entry per CDR3 protein sequence and omitting DNA. This sample's clone table shows 200,000 to 300,000 distinct CDR3 sequences. The ten largest clones capture 3.5% to 5% of the sample. Sequenced: blood T cells: a sorted CD56 or NKG2C T cell subset, CD4+ or CD8+ T cells, or bulk PBMC T cells (not recorded which). Receptors originate from a woman aged 18 to 75 in good health.

This chain uses TRBV7-2 with TRBJ1-6; TCRdb proposes TRBD1, but this gene call is untestable without DNA. Germline V gives CDR1 SGHTA, CDR2 FQGNSA. The CDR3 runs to 16 residues. The CDR3 region is CASRGTESSYNSPLHF.

The CDR3 protein is CASSFSGDTEAFF. This sequence joins TRBV12-3 or TRBV12-4 and TRBJ1-1. The CDR3 loop spans 13 amino acids.